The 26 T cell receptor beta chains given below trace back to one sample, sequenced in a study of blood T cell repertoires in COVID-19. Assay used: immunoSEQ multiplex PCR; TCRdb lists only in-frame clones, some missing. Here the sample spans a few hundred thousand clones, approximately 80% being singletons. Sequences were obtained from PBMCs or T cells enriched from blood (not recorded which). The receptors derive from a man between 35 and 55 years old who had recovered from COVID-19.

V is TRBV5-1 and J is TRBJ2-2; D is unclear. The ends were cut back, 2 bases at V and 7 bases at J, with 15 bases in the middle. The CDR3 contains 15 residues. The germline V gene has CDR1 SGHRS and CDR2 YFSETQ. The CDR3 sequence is CASSFLSESGGELFF. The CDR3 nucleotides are TGCGCCAGCAGCTTCCTTTCGGAGTCCGGCGGGGAGCTGTTTTTT.

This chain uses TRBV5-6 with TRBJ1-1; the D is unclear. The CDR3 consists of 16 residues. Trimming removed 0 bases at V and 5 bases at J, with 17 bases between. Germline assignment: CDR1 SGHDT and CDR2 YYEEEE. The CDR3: CASSLARWTLGTEAFF. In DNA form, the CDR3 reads TGTGCCAGCAGCTTGGCCAGGTGGACTTTAGGGACTGAAGCTTTCTTT.

CDR3 in DNA: TGCGCCAGCAGCCCGGGACAGGGGATTTACAATGAGCAGTTCTTC. Translating gives CASSPGQGIYNEQFF. The genes are TRBV23-1 and TRBJ2-1; TRBD1 aligns across 10 bases. TRBV23-1 has ORF status, its function being uncertain. CDR3 length: 15 amino acids. Trimming at V came to 6 bases and at J to 4 bases, leaving 6 bases not matched to a gene.

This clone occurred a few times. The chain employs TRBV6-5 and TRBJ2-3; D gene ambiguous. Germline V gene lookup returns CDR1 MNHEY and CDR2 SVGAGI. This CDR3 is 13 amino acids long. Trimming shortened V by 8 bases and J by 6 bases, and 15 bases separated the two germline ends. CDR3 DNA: TGTGCCAGCGTACTTCCAGGCTCCGATACGCAGTATTTT. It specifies CASVLPGSDTQYF.

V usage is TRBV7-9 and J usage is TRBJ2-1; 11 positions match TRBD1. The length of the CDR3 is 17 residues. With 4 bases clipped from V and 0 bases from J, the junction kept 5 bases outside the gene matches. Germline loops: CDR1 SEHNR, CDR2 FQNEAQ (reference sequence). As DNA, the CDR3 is TGTGCCAGCAGCTCCCGGGACAGGGGGAGCTCCTACAATGAGCAGTTCTTC. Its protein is CASSSRDRGSSYNEQFF.

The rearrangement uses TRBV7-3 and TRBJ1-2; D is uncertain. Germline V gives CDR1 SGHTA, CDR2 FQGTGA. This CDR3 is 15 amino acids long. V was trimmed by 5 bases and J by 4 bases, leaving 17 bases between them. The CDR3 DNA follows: TGTGCCAGCAGCCCCGGAGGCAGAGAAAGCTATGGCTACACCTTC. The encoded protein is CASSPGGRESYGYTF.

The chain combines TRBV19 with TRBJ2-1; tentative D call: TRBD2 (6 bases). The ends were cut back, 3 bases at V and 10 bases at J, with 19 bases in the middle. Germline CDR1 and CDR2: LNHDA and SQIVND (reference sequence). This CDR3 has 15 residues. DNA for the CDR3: TGTGCCAGTAGTATGTGGGGACTCAGGAGCAACGAGCAGTTCTTC. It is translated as CASSMWGLRSNEQFF.

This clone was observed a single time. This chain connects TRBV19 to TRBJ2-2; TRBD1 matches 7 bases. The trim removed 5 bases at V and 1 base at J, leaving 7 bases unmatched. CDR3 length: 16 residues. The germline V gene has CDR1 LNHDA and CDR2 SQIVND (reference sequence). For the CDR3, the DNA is TGTGCCAGTAGTCGGCAGGGGGTAAGGAACACCGGGGAGCTGTTTTTT. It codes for CASSRQGVRNTGELFF.

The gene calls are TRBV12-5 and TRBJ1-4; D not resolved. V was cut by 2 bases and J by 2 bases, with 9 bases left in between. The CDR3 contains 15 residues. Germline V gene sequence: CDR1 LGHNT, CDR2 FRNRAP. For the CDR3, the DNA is TGTGCTAGTGGTTTGCCGACGGAGACTAATGAAAAACTGTTTTTT. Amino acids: CASGLPTETNEKLFF.

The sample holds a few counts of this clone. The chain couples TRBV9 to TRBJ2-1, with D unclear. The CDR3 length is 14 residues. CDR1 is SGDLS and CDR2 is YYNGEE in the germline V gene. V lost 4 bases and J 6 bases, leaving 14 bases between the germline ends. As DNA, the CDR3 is TGTGCCAGCAGCTCCCGAGAATTCACCAATGAGCAGTTCTTC. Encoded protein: CASSSREFTNEQFF.

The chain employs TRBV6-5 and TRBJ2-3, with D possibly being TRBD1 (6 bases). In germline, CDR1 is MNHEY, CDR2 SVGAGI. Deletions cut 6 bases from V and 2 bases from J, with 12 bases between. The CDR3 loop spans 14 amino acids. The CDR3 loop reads CASSLRQATDTQYF. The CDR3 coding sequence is TGTGCCAGCAGCCTACGACAGGCCACAGATACGCAGTATTTT.

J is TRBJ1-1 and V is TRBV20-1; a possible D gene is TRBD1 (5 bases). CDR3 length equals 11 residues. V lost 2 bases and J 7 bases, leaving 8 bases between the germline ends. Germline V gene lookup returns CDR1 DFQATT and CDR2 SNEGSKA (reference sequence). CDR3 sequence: CSARTTVEAFF. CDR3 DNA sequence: TGCAGTGCTAGAACGACAGTTGAAGCTTTCTTT.

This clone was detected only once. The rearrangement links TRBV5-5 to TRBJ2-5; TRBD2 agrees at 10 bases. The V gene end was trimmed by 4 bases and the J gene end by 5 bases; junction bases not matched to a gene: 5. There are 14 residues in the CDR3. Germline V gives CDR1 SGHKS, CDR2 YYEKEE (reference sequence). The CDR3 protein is CASSRPSGSETQYF. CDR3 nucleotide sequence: TGTGCCAGCAGCCGACCTAGCGGGAGTGAGACCCAGTACTTC. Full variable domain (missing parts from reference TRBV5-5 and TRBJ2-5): DAGVTQSPTHLIKTRGQQVTLRCSPISGHKSVSWYQQVLGQGPQFIFQYYEKEERGRGNFPDRFSARQFPNYSSELNVNALLLGDSALYLCASSRPSGSETQYFGPGTRLLVL.

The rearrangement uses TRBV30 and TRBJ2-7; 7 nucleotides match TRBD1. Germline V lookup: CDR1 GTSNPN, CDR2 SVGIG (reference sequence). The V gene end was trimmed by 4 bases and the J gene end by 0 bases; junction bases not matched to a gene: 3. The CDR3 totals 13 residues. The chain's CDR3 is CAWTRDSSYEQYF. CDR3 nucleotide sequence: TGTGCCTGGACTCGGGACAGCTCCTACGAGCAGTACTTC.

The CDR3 here is CASSRSRDSYEQYF. The CDR3 coding sequence is TGTGCCAGCTCAAGAAGTCGGGACTCCTACGAGCAGTACTTC. The J gene is TRBJ2-7, the V gene TRBV18; D may be TRBD2 (5 bases). CDR3 size: 14 residues. Deletions cut 5 bases from V and 0 bases from J, with 11 bases between. Germline V lookup: CDR1 KGHSH, CDR2 LQKENI. Combining the CDR3 with reference TRBV18 and TRBJ2-7 gives the whole variable domain NAGVMQNPRHLVRRRGQEARLRCSPMKGHSHVYWYRQLPEEGLKFMVYLQKENIIDESGMPKERFSAEFPKEGPSILRIQQVVRGDSAAYFCASSRSRDSYEQYFGPGTRLTVT.

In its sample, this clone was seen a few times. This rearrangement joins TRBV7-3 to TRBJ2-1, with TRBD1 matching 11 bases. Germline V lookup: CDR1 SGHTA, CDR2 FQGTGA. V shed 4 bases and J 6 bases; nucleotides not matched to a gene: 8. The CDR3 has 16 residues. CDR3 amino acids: CASSSDRDRGGNEQFF. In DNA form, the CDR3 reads TGTGCCAGCAGCTCCGACCGGGACAGGGGGGGCAATGAGCAGTTCTTC.

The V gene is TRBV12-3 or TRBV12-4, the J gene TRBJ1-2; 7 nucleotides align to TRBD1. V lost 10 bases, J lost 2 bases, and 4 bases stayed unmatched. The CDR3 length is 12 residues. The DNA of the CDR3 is TGTGCCACTTCGACAGGGAACTATGGCTACACCTTC. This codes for CATSTGNYGYTF.

CDR3 amino acids: CASSSPDTATYGYTF. The CDR3 DNA reads as TGTGCCAGCAGTTCACCCGACACGGCGACCTATGGCTACACCTTC. The rearrangement uses TRBV6-6 and TRBJ1-2, with D unclear. The CDR3 spans 15 residues. The germline gives CDR1 MNHNY, CDR2 SVGAGI (reference sequence). Trimming left V 4 bases short and J 4 bases short, with 16 bases between.

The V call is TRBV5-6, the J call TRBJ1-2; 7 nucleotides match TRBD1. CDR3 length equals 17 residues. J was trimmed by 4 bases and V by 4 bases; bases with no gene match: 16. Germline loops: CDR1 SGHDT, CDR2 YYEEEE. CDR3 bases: TGTGCCAGCAGCCAAAGAAACACAGGGGCCGTTTTCTATGGCTACACCTTC. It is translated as CASSQRNTGAVFYGYTF.

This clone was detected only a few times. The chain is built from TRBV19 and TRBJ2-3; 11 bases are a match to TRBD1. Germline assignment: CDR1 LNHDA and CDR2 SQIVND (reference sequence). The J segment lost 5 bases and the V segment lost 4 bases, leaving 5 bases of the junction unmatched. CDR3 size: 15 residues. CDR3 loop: CASSTWTGGEDTQYF. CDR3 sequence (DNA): TGTGCCAGTAGTACCTGGACAGGGGGCGAAGATACGCAGTATTTT.

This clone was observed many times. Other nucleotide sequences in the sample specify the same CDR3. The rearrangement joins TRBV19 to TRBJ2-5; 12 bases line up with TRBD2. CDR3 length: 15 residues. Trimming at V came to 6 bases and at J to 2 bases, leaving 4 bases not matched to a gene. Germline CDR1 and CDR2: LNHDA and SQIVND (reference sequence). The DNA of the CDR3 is TGTGCCAGTAGCCTCGGACTAGCGGGACAAGAGACCCAGTACTTC. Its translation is CASSLGLAGQETQYF. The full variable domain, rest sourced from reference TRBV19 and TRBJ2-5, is DGGITQSPKYLFRKEGQNVTLSCEQNLNHDAMYWYRQDPGQGLRLIYYSQIVNDFQKGDIAEGYSVSREKKESFPLTVTSAQKNPTAFYLCASSLGLAGQETQYFGPGTRLLVL.

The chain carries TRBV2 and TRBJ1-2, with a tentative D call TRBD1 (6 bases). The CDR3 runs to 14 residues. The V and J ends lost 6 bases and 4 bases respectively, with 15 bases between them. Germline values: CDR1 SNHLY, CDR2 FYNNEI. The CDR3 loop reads CASSLKAGAYGYTF. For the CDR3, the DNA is TGTGCCAGCAGCCTTAAAGCAGGGGCCTATGGCTACACCTTC. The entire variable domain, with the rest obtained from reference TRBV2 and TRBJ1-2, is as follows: EPEVTQTPSHQVTQMGQEVILRCVPISNHLYFYWYRQILGQKVEFLVSFYNNEISEKSEIFDDQFSVERPDGSNFTLKIRSTKLEDSAMYFCASSLKAGAYGYTFGSGTRLTVV.

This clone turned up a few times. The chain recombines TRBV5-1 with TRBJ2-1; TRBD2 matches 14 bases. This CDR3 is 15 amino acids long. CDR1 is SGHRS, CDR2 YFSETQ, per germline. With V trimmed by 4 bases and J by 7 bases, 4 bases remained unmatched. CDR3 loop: CASSAGLAGGNEQFF. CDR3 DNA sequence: TGCGCCAGCAGCGCCGGACTAGCGGGGGGTAATGAGCAGTTCTTC.

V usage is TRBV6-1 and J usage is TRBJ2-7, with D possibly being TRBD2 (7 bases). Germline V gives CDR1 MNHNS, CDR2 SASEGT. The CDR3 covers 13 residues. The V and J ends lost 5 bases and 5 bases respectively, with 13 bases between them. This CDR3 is CASSSGGRDEQYF. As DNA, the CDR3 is TGTGCCAGCAGTTCGGGGGGCCGGGACGAGCAGTACTTC.

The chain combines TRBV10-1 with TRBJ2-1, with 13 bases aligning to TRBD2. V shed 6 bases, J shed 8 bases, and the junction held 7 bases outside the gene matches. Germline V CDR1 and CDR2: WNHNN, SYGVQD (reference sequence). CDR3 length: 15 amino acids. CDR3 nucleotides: TGCGCCAGCAGCCCCGGGACTAGCGGGAAGGATGAGCAGTTCTTC. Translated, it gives CASSPGTSGKDEQFF.

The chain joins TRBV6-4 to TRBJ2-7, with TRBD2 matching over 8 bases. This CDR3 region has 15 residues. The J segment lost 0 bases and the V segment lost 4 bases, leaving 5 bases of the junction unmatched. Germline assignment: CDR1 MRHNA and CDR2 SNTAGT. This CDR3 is CASSVFGGVSYEQYF. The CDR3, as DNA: TGTGCCAGCAGTGTTTTCGGGGGGGTCTCCTACGAGCAGTACTTC.